The 19 T cell receptor beta chains below come from one sample, sequenced in a study of T cell responses to AZD1222 COVID-19 vaccine. Clones were sequenced by immunoSEQ multiplex PCR, and TCRdb holds only the in-frame ones, with some missing. The data show approximately 150,000 clones, roughly 89% seen once. The sequences come from peripheral blood, collected on day 0 of AZD1222 vaccination. These receptors were collected from an adult in good health.

CDR3 coding DNA: TGTGCCAGCACCTACGGAGTAGGGGAGACCCAGTACTTC. Translating gives CASTYGVGETQYF. The genes are TRBV27 and TRBJ2-5; D gene unclear. Trimming took off 7 bases at V and 5 bases at J, with 14 bases between the two ends. The germline gives CDR1 MNHEY, CDR2 SMNVEV (reference sequence). This CDR3 spans 13 amino acids.

This chain uses TRBV10-1 with TRBJ1-3; D possibly corresponds to TRBD1 (6 bases). The CDR3 is 16 amino acids. V was clipped by 2 bases and J by 0 bases, with 11 bases between them. From germline, CDR1 is WNHNN and CDR2 SYGVQD (reference sequence). The CDR3: CASSEDRPSSGNTIYF. The CDR3 bases are TGCGCCAGCAGTGAGGACAGGCCGAGCTCTGGAAACACCATATATTTT.

V is TRBV7-9 and J is TRBJ2-2, with TRBD1 matching 9 bases. With 7 bases clipped from V and 5 bases from J, the junction kept 11 bases outside the gene matches. This CDR3 comprises 16 residues. Germline CDR1 SEHNR, CDR2 FQNEAQ (reference sequence). CDR3 sequence reads: CASNGIGTGWTGELFF. CDR3 DNA sequence: TGTGCCAGCAACGGCATAGGGACAGGGTGGACCGGGGAGCTGTTTTTT.

The genes are TRBV9 and TRBJ1-6; D remains unclear. Germline V CDR1 and CDR2: SGDLS, YYNGEE. This CDR3 region has 14 residues. Trimming removed 3 bases at V and 9 bases at J, with 13 bases between. The DNA for the CDR3 is TGTGCCAGCAGCGCCACAAAAAGAGGTTCACCCCTCCACTTT. The encoded protein is CASSATKRGSPLHF.

This clone was seen a single time. The V call is TRBV6-5, the J call TRBJ2-4; D is uncertain. Germline V gene data show CDR1 as MNHEY and CDR2 as SVGAGI. This CDR3 has 13 residues. V dropped 4 bases and J dropped 1 base, with 5 bases sitting between them. CDR3 loop: CASSWGAKNIQYF. DNA of the CDR3: TGTGCCAGCAGTTGGGGTGCCAAAAACATTCAGTACTTC.

The chain links TRBV7-2 to TRBJ1-2, with D maybe TRBD1 (6 bases). Germline CDR1 reads SGHTA; CDR2 reads FQGNSA. V lost 4 bases, J lost 0 bases, and 12 bases lay in between. CDR3 size: 15 residues. Written as DNA, the CDR3 is TGTGCCAGCAGCTGGGTGGGGGCAGCTAACTATGGCTACACCTTC. Translated, it gives CASSWVGAANYGYTF.

The chain couples TRBV5-6 to TRBJ1-2; a possible D gene is TRBD1 (5 bases). Trimming shortened V by 3 bases and J by 5 bases, and 8 bases separated the two germline ends. Germline V gives CDR1 SGHDT, CDR2 YYEEEE. The CDR3 extends over 12 amino acids. CDR3 nucleotides: TGTGCCAGCAGCTCGGGACTTTATGGCTACACCTTC. It codes for CASSSGLYGYTF.

This chain connects TRBV28 to TRBJ1-1; D gene unclear. This CDR3 comprises 14 residues. Trimming took 1 base from V and 0 from J, leaving 6 bases between them. Germline CDR1 is MDHEN and CDR2 is SYDVKM. The CDR3 DNA is TGTGCCAGCAGTTTATCTGGTATGAACACTGAAGCTTTCTTT. Its translation: CASSLSGMNTEAFF.

V is TRBV4-1 and J is TRBJ1-1; 8 bases align to TRBD1. The V and J ends lost 2 bases and 5 bases, in that order; junction bases with no gene match: 16. The CDR3 has 18 amino acids. Germline CDR1 and CDR2: MGHRA and YSYEKL. The CDR3 bases are TGCGCCAGCAGCCAAAAAGGAGCCAGGGGGCGGATTTGGACTGAAGCTTTCTTT. Translated: CASSQKGARGRIWTEAFF.

CDR3 in DNA: TGCGCCAGCAGCTTGGGGCTAGCGGGCTTTTACAATGAGCAGTTCTTC. This translates into CASSLGLAGFYNEQFF. The chain combines TRBV5-1 with TRBJ2-1; 8 nucleotides agree with TRBD2. J gave up 4 bases and V 0 bases, and 6 bases lay outside the gene matches. CDR3 size: 16 residues. The germline V gene has CDR1 SGHRS and CDR2 YFSETQ.

This sequence joins TRBV7-3 and TRBJ2-2, with D possibly being TRBD2 (5 bases). Trimming left V 1 base short and J 4 bases short, with 7 bases between. The CDR3 is made up of 14 amino acids. Looked up from germline, CDR1 is SGHTA and CDR2 is FQGTGA. CDR3 amino acids: CASSLMGSTGELFF. The CDR3 nucleotides read TGTGCCAGCAGCTTAATGGGGAGCACCGGGGAGCTGTTTTTT.

The chain employs TRBV28 and TRBJ2-3, with D perhaps matching TRBD1 or TRBD2 (7 bases each). CDR1 and CDR2 from the germline V gene are MDHEN and SYDVKM. The V end was cut by 4 bases, the J end by 0 bases, with 17 bases between. The CDR3 spans 17 residues. CDR3: CASSSLGRGRSTDTQYF. The CDR3 nucleotides are TGTGCCAGCAGTTCCCTGGGGAGGGGGCGAAGCACAGATACGCAGTATTTT.

J is TRBJ2-5 and V is TRBV13; no reliable D call. CDR1 PRHDT and CDR2 FYEKMQ come from the germline V gene (reference sequence). The CDR3 loop spans 14 amino acids. With 4 bases removed from V and 2 bases from J, the gap between germline ends came to 11 bases. Here the CDR3 DNA reads TGTGCCAGCAGCTGGACGTATGGACAAGAGACCCAGTACTTC. As protein: CASSWTYGQETQYF.

This chain joins TRBV6-5 and TRBJ1-3; 10 nucleotides align to TRBD1. Germline V gene data show CDR1 as MNHEY and CDR2 as SVGAGI. The CDR3 contains 16 residues. V lost 3 bases and J lost 4; bases outside the gene matches: 6. The CDR3 protein is CASSYAGTGEGNTIYF. The DNA for the CDR3 is TGTGCCAGCAGTTATGCCGGGACAGGGGAAGGAAACACCATATATTTT.

The J gene is TRBJ2-5, the V gene TRBV5-1; possibly TRBD1 or TRBD2 for D (7 bases each). Per germline, CDR1 SGHRS and CDR2 YFSETQ. The CDR3 covers 14 residues. Trimming stripped 2 bases from V and 5 bases from J, with 13 bases between. The chain's CDR3 is CASSFRGGGETQYF. The CDR3 region has the DNA TGCGCCAGCAGCTTCAGGGGGGGCGGGGAGACCCAGTACTTC.

The J gene is TRBJ2-7, the V gene TRBV3-1 (or the pseudogene TRBV3-2); D might be TRBD2 (6 bases). V was trimmed by 1 base and J by 0 bases, leaving 13 bases between them. The CDR3 is made up of 16 amino acids. From germline, CDR1 is LGHDT and CDR2 YNNKEL (reference sequence). CDR3 bases: TGTGCCAGCAGCCAAGCAAGCGGGTCTTTCTCCTACGAGCAGTACTTC. Its protein product is CASSQASGSFSYEQYF.

The chain employs TRBV10-2 and TRBJ1-5; TRBD1 agrees at 8 bases. This CDR3 is built from 14 residues. The V and J ends lost 5 bases and 2 bases, in that order; junction bases with no gene match: 2. CDR1 and CDR2 from the germline V gene are WSHSY and SAAADI. CDR3 in amino acids: CASSSDRGNQPQHF. CDR3 DNA: TGCGCCAGCAGTTCGGACAGGGGCAATCAGCCCCAGCATTTT.

DNA of the CDR3: TGTGCCAGCCTATGGGGAAGGAGTACTGAAGCTTTCTTT. It encodes CASLWGRSTEAFF. The V and J genes are TRBV6-5 and TRBJ1-1; no firm D call. The V and J ends lost 8 bases and 5 bases respectively, with 15 bases between them. Looked up from germline, CDR1 is MNHEY and CDR2 is SVGAGI. The CDR3 length is 13 residues.

A single count supports this clone. This chain links TRBV5-6 with TRBJ2-7; 12 bases are a match to TRBD2. This CDR3 has 16 residues. The ends lost 4 bases at V and 7 bases at J; junction bases unmatched: 12. The germline V gene has CDR1 SGHDT and CDR2 YYEEEE. The CDR3 loop is CASSSGTSGRLGEQYF. Here the CDR3 DNA reads TGTGCCAGCAGCAGTGGGACTAGCGGGCGCCTGGGAGAGCAGTACTTC.